This T cell receptor beta chain was identified during a study of cytomegalovirus exposure and HLA in healthy donors. These donors were members of the roughly 120-subject validation cohort, a group separate from the roughly 670-subject first cohort. The data were produced by immunoSEQ multiplex PCR, yet TCRdb's version contains in-frame clones alone and is incomplete. The sample carries 100,000 to 150,000 clones, roughly 95% recorded once. V gave up 3 bases and J gave up 6 bases; unmatched junction bases: 2. This CDR3 region has 15 residues. The germline CDR1 and CDR2 sequences are SGHTS and YDEGEE. The sequence derives from a man in his late teens or twenties in good health and CMV-seronegative. The sequenced material came from PBMCs. The V gene is TRBV5-8, the J gene TRBJ2-3; 15 bases are shared with TRBD2. Here the CDR3 reads CASSYGLAGGDTQYF. The CDR3, as DNA: TGTGCCAGCAGCTACGGACTAGCGGGAGGGGATACGCAGTATTTT.